What follows are 24 T cell receptor beta chains derived from one specimen sequenced in a study of OX40 agonist ivuxolimab in advanced cancers. Clones were read by immunoSEQ multiplex PCR, and TCRdb kept only the in-frame ones, dropping some. There are roughly 90,000 clones in the sample; approximately 90% occur only once, and about 0.3% lies in the top ten. This specimen was CD4+ or CD8+ T cells sorted from blood, taken in a trial of the OX40 agonist ivuxolimab. All receptors come from an adult with an advanced solid tumor such as melanoma, head and neck, liver or kidney cancer.

The chain employs TRBV30 and TRBJ1-3, with 8 bases aligning to TRBD1. V trimming: 4 bases; J trimming: 4 bases; junction bases outside the gene matches: 9. Germline lookup yields CDR1 GTSNPN and CDR2 SVGIG (reference sequence). This CDR3 spans 15 amino acids. CDR3 residues: CAWNPNSGGGNTIYF. The DNA of the CDR3 is TGTGCCTGGAATCCGAATTCAGGGGGCGGAAACACCATATATTTT.

J is TRBJ2-2 and V is TRBV28; TRBD1 might be the D (6 bases). The CDR3 is made up of 14 amino acids. CDR1 and CDR2 from the germline V gene are MDHEN and SYDVKM. Trimming stripped 7 bases from V and 9 bases from J, with 18 bases between. The CDR3 DNA is TGTGCCAGCATACCCCCAGGGGCGAACCGGGAGCTGTTTTTT. This codes for CASIPPGANRELFF.

In DNA form, the CDR3 reads TGTGCCAGCAGCCGCGCGACAGGGGGCTACGAGCAGTACTTC. This encodes CASSRATGGYEQYF. The V and J genes are TRBV5-8 and TRBJ2-7; 9 bases line up with TRBD1. J was trimmed by 3 bases and V by 4 bases; bases with no gene match: 5. The CDR3 is 14 amino acids. Germline CDR1 is SGHTS and CDR2 is YDEGEE.

The CDR3 reads CASSPWTSGTARMDTQYF. CDR3 nucleotide sequence: TGTGCCAGCAGTCCTTGGACTAGCGGGACAGCTCGCATGGATACGCAGTATTTT. The gene calls are TRBV27 and TRBJ2-3; 12 bases match TRBD2. Germline V gene lookup returns CDR1 MNHEY and CDR2 SMNVEV (reference sequence). V lost 5 bases to trimming and J lost 6 bases; unmatched junction nucleotides: 15. The CDR3 is 18 residues long.

This chain connects TRBV7-6 to TRBJ2-1; 11 bases line up with TRBD2. The CDR3 consists of 14 residues. Unmatched junction bases numbered 12, after V lost 5 bases and J lost 15 bases. The V gene's germline CDR1 is SGHVS and CDR2 FNYEAQ. CDR3 residues: CASSPSGLAADVFF. The DNA of the CDR3 is TGTGCCAGCAGCCCGTCGGGACTAGCGGCGGATGTGTTCTTC.

The chain combines TRBV2 with TRBJ2-7; 9 bases align to TRBD1. The CDR3 is 16 amino acids. CDR1 is SNHLY and CDR2 is FYNNEI in the germline V gene. J was trimmed by 3 bases and V by 4 bases; bases with no gene match: 10. Here the CDR3 DNA reads TGTGCCAGCAGTGGGCTACCGGGACAGGGCCACTACGAGCAGTACTTC. The encoded protein is CASSGLPGQGHYEQYF.

The gene calls are TRBV21-1 and TRBJ1-1; whether TRBD1, the table's D call, matches the DNA was not checked. TRBV21-1 constitutes a pseudogene. The CDR3 extends over 19 amino acids. CDR3 amino acids: CASSNLNHDRAGWNTEAFF. Written as DNA, the CDR3 is TGTGCCAGCAGCAACTTAAACCATGACAGGGCGGGGTGGAACACTGAAGCTTTCTTT.

Comment on this clone: The same CDR3 can be traced to other DNA sequences in this sample. The V call is TRBV5-1, the J call TRBJ2-3; 7 bases align to TRBD1. This CDR3 region has 15 residues. CDR1 and CDR2 (germline): SGHRS, YFSETQ. The trim removed 0 bases at V and 2 bases at J, leaving 3 bases unmatched. CDR3 in amino acids: CASSLATGDTDTQYF. For the CDR3, the DNA is TGCGCCAGCAGCTTGGCAACAGGGGACACAGATACGCAGTATTTT. The variable domain in full, completed from reference TRBV5-1 and TRBJ2-3, reads KAGVTQTPRYLIKTRGQQVTLSCSPISGHRSVSWYQQTPGQGLQFLFEYFSETQRNKGNFPGRFSGRQFSNSRSEMNVSTLELGDSALYLCASSLATGDTDTQYFGPGTRLTVL.

This chain connects TRBV7-2 to TRBJ2-7, with unresolved D. Germline V gene sequence: CDR1 SGHTA, CDR2 FQGNSA. V shed 4 bases and J shed 2 bases, with 3 bases lying between them. The CDR3 is 11 amino acids. CDR3 loop: CASSSTYEQYF. CDR3 DNA sequence: TGTGCCAGCAGCTCAACCTACGAGCAGTACTTC.

This chain uses TRBV5-4 with TRBJ2-5; D possibly matches TRBD1 or TRBD2 (5 bases each). Matching the DNA end better, TRBJ2-7 makes the J call doubtful. The CDR3 totals 14 residues. Germline-derived CDR1 and CDR2 are SGHNT and YYREEE (reference sequence). The CDR3 region is CASSSDGGSYEQYF. CDR3 nucleotide sequence: TGTGCCAGCAGCTCGGATGGGGGATCCTACGAGCAGTACTTC.

The chain recombines TRBV5-1 with TRBJ2-5; 7 bases align to TRBD1. Germline CDR1 is SGHRS and CDR2 is YFSETQ. V dropped 3 bases and J dropped 8; count of bases not matched to a gene: 7. The CDR3 sequence is 13 residues long. CDR3 loop: CASSSGQARTQYF. The CDR3 nucleotides read TGCGCCAGCAGCTCCGGACAGGCCCGCACCCAGTACTTC.

The chain couples TRBV7-4 to TRBJ1-5; D is unclear. From germline, CDR1 is SGHVT and CDR2 SQSDAQ. V lost 1 base and J 7 bases, leaving 8 bases between the germline ends. CDR3 length: 13 residues. CDR3 nucleotide sequence: TGTGCCAGCAGCTTAGGCAGTAGGCAGCCCCAGCATTTT. This codes for CASSLGSRQPQHF. Combining the CDR3 with reference TRBV7-4 and TRBJ1-5 gives the whole variable domain GAGVSQSPRYKVAKRGRDVALRCDSISGHVTLYWYRQTLGQGSEVLTYSQSDAQRDKSGRPSGRFSAERPERSVSTLKIQRTEQGDSAVYLCASSLGSRQPQHFGDGTRLSIL.

Only one count was recorded for this clone. This chain links TRBV6-6 with TRBJ1-3, with a weak D call TRBD1 (6 bases). Trimming took 6 bases from V and 1 from J, leaving 10 bases between them. This CDR3 is 14 amino acids long. The V gene's germline CDR1 is MNHNY and CDR2 SVGAGI (reference sequence). The CDR3 spells CASRDGTSGNTIYF. As DNA, the CDR3 is TGTGCCAGCAGGGACGGGACATCTGGAAACACCATATATTTT.

In its sample, this clone was seen once. The rearrangement uses TRBV28 and TRBJ1-4; 9 bases fit TRBD1. Per germline, CDR1 MDHEN and CDR2 SYDVKM. The CDR3 sequence is 14 residues long. V lost 5 bases and J lost 8; bases outside the gene matches: 6. CDR3 loop: CASSKGQGWEKLFF. CDR3 bases: TGTGCCAGCAGTAAGGGACAGGGCTGGGAAAAACTGTTTTTT.

This chain links TRBV29-1 with TRBJ2-7, with 7 nucleotides matching TRBD2. The CDR3 length is 13 residues. The J segment lost 2 bases and the V segment lost 7 bases, leaving 8 bases of the junction unmatched. From germline, CDR1 is SQVTM and CDR2 ANQGSEA. CDR3 sequence: CSGTSSGTYEQYF. The CDR3 coding sequence is TGCAGCGGGACCTCTAGCGGAACCTACGAGCAGTACTTC.

This chain uses TRBV28 with TRBJ1-1; maybe TRBD1 (6 bases). Trimming left V 0 bases short and J 2 bases short, with 10 bases between. CDR3 length: 15 residues. Germline lookup yields CDR1 MDHEN and CDR2 SYDVKM. The chain's CDR3 is CASSLWAGVNTEAFF. The CDR3 region has the DNA TGTGCCAGCAGTTTATGGGCAGGGGTTAACACTGAAGCTTTCTTT.

The chain has TRBV28 and TRBJ2-1, with 10 positions matching TRBD2. Trimming removed 5 bases from V and 3 bases from J; junction bases left unmatched: 1. The germline gives CDR1 MDHEN, CDR2 SYDVKM. The CDR3 sequence is 14 residues long. CDR3 region: CASSGTSVYNEQFF. CDR3 nucleotides: TGTGCCAGCAGTGGGACTAGCGTCTACAATGAGCAGTTCTTC.

This chain uses TRBV2 with TRBJ2-7; D gene ambiguous. The length of the CDR3 is 14 residues. Trimming removed 6 bases at V and 0 bases at J, with 12 bases between. CDR1 and CDR2 from the germline V gene are SNHLY and FYNNEI. CDR3 nucleotide sequence: TGTGCCAGCAGGTTGGCTGAGAGCTCCTACGAGCAGTACTTC. This codes for CASRLAESSYEQYF.

This sequence joins TRBV6-5 and TRBJ1-2; tentative D call: TRBD1 (6 bases). V was cut by 6 bases and J by 2 bases, with 16 bases left in between. CDR3 length equals 15 residues. Germline V CDR1 and CDR2: MNHEY, SVGAGI. CDR3 region: CASREQGMGNYGYTF. The CDR3, as DNA: TGTGCCAGCAGAGAGCAGGGGATGGGCAACTATGGCTACACCTTC.

This clone was seen more than once but under ten times. The rearrangement links TRBV7-8 to TRBJ2-7, with D perhaps matching TRBD1 (5 bases). This CDR3 comprises 13 residues. CDR1 is SGHVS, CDR2 FQNEAQ, per germline. V lost 4 bases to trimming and J lost 12 bases, with 19 bases between them. The CDR3 DNA sequence: TGTGCCAGCAGCTCCACCACTGGACAACTTCCGTACTTC. It encodes CASSSTTGQLPYF.

The chain couples TRBV11-2 to TRBJ2-1, with TRBD2 matching over 7 bases. Trimming took 2 bases from V and 2 from J; bases not matched to a gene: 3. This CDR3 has 15 amino acids. Per the germline V gene, CDR1 is SGHAT and CDR2 is FQNNGV. CDR3 nucleotide sequence: TGTGCCAGCAGCTTAAGACTAGCTGCCTACAATGAGCAGTTCTTC. As protein: CASSLRLAAYNEQFF.

This chain links TRBV10-3 with TRBJ2-5; D remains unclear. V lost 0 bases to trimming and J lost 5 bases, with 10 bases between them. This CDR3 has 14 amino acids. CDR1 and CDR2 from the germline V gene are ENHRY and SYGVKD. CDR3 DNA: TGTGCCATCAGTGAGTCCGCTCAGCCGGAGACCCAGTACTTC. Protein product: CAISESAQPETQYF.

The gene calls are TRBV19 and TRBJ2-2; the D is unclear. This CDR3 is 12 amino acids long. V lost 6 bases, J lost 6 bases, and 8 bases lay in between. The germline CDR1 and CDR2 sequences are LNHDA and SQIVND (reference sequence). CDR3 residues: CASSNRAGELFF. In nucleotides, the CDR3 is TGTGCCAGTAGCAACCGGGCCGGGGAGCTGTTTTTT.

The sample holds one count of this clone. The chain recombines TRBV7-6 with TRBJ2-1; TRBD1 matches at 8 bases. Unmatched junction bases numbered 9, after V lost 5 bases and J lost 9 bases. Germline loops: CDR1 SGHVS, CDR2 FNYEAQ. CDR3 length: 14 residues. In DNA, the CDR3 is TGTGCCAGCAGCCCTTGGGGCCAGGGGGCTGAGCAGTTCTTC. Residues: CASSPWGQGAEQFF.